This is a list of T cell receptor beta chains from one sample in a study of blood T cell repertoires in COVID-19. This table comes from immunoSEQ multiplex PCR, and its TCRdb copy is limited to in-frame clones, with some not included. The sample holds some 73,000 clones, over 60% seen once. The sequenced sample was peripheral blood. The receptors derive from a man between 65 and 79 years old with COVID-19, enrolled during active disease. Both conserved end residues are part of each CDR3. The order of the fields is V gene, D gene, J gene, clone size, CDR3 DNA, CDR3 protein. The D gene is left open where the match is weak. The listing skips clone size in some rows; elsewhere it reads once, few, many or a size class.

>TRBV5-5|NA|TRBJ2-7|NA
TGTGCCAGCAGCCCCGATCCGGTTTTCGAGCAGTACTTC
CASSPDPVFEQYF
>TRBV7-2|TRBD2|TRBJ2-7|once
TGTGCCAGCAGCTTAAGGGCTAGCGGGATTGGATCCTACGAGCAGTACTTC
CASSLRASGIGSYEQYF
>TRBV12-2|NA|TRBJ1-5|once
TGTGCAAGTCGCTTAGCGAGGACAGGGTCAAGCAATCAGCCCCAGCATTTT
CASRLARTGSSNQPQHF
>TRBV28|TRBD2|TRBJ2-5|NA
TGTGCCAGCAGCCCCCCCAGGACTAGCGGGAGGGCCGGGGTGTTCCAAGAGACCCAGTACTTC
CASSPPRTSGRAGVFQETQYF
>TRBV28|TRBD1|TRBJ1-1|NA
TGTGCCAGCAGTTCAGGACAGGGCGGTGAAGCTTTCTTT
CASSSGQGGEAFF
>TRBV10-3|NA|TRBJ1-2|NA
TGTGCCATCAGTGTAGGCACGGGGGGCTATGGCTACACCTTC
CAISVGTGGYGYTF
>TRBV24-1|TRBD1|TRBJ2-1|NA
TGTGCCACCAGTGATTTTTCGGGACAGTCTTCGCAGTTCTTC
CATSDFSGQSSQFF
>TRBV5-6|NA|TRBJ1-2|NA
TGTGCCAGCGGCCCTGCCCTCGGGGGGTCGTACTATGGCTACACCTTC
CASGPALGGSYYGYTF
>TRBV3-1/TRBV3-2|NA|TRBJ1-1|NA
TGTGCCAGCAGCCTACAGGGCCTCATGAACACTGAAGCTTTCTTT
CASSLQGLMNTEAFF
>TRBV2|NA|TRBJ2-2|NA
TGTGCCAGCAGTGAAGCGTTCGAGGGCGCCACCGGGGAGCTGTTTTTT
CASSEAFEGATGELFF
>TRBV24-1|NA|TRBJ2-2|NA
TGTGCCACCAGTCGGGCGAGGACATTGAACACCGGGGAGCTGTTTTTT
CATSRARTLNTGELFF
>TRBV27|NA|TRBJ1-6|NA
TGTGCCAGCAGTTTTCCGGACCTCCCGGGGTCCCTCCACTTT
CASSFPDLPGSLHF
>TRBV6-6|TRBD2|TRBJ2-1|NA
TGTGCCAGCAGTTACGGACTAGCACGCTACAATGAGCAGTTCTTC
CASSYGLARYNEQFF
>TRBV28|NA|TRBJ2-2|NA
TGTGCCAGCACCCTGGGGGGGGCTCCGGCCACCGGGGAGCTGTTTTTT
CASTLGGAPATGELFF
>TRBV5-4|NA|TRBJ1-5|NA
TGTGCCAGCAGCATGGTCCGGGGGTCCTATCAGCCCCAGCATTTT
CASSMVRGSYQPQHF
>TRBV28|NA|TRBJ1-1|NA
TGTGCCAGCAGCCCTGCTCCGTCAGGGTTCGACACTGAAGCTTTCTTT
CASSPAPSGFDTEAFF
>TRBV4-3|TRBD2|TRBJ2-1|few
TGCGCCAGCAGCCAAGATAACCCCTGGACTAGCGGGGAATACAATGAGCAGTTCTTC
CASSQDNPWTSGEYNEQFF
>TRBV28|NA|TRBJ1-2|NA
TGTGCCAGCAGGAGCGGCGGAAGGTATGGCTACACCTTC
CASRSGGRYGYTF